These 16 T cell receptor beta chains originate from one sample sequenced in a study of Graves' ophthalmopathy and Graves' hyperthyroidism. Amplification targeted the TCR beta CDR3 regions, with RNA transcripts as the source material. Scientists carried out first-round RT-PCR using HTBI primers and then a second-round multiplex PCR. One entry per CDR3 protein, called by TCRdb with MiXCR from the multiplex PCR reads. The sample includes some 1.1 million distinct CDR3 sequences, 35% to 45% seen only once; the top ten take around 10%. The sample taken for sequencing was peripheral blood or thyroid tissue (not recorded which). All receptors come from an adult man with Graves' hyperthyroidism.

This clonotype was detected a few times. This chain links TRBV4-1 with TRBJ2-7; possibly TRBD1 for D (5 bases). The CDR3 length is 14 residues. V was trimmed by 1 base and J by 2 bases, leaving 9 bases between them. The germline CDR1 and CDR2 sequences are MGHRA and YSYEKL. The CDR3 nucleotides are TGCGCCAGCAGCCAAGGACAGCTTGCCTACGAGCAGTACTTC. This sequence encodes CASSQGQLAYEQYF.

This clonotype was seen at least ten times. This rearrangement joins TRBV4-1 to TRBJ2-7; no firm D call. Germline loops: CDR1 MGHRA, CDR2 YSYEKL. The CDR3 runs to 13 residues. Trimming took 0 bases from V and 3 from J, leaving 6 bases between them. The CDR3 loop reads CASSQESLYEQYF. The CDR3 DNA follows: TGCGCCAGCAGCCAAGAGAGTCTCTACGAGCAGTACTTC.

This clonotype was recorded at least ten times. CDR3 in amino acids: CASSVSPGDAYEQYF. Written as DNA, the CDR3 is TGTGCCAGCAGCGTATCTCCAGGGGACGCCTACGAGCAGTACTTC. V is TRBV9 and J is TRBJ2-7, with D perhaps TRBD1 (6 bases). Germline V gene lookup returns CDR1 SGDLS and CDR2 YYNGEE. CDR3 length equals 15 residues. Trimming took 1 base from V and 2 from J, leaving 13 bases between them.

This chain joins TRBV10-3 and TRBJ2-6; D gene unclear. V was cut by 5 bases and J by 3 bases, with 14 bases left in between. The CDR3 is 16 amino acids. Germline values: CDR1 ENHRY, CDR2 SYGVKD. CDR3 loop: CAISQGFGVGANVLTF. The CDR3 nucleotides are TGTGCCATCAGTCAAGGGTTCGGCGTTGGGGCCAACGTCCTGACTTTC.

The CDR3 protein is CATSRDVDTQYF. The CDR3 region has the DNA TGTGCCACCAGCAGAGATGTAGATACGCAGTATTTT. V is TRBV15 and J is TRBJ2-3; unclear D gene. The germline V gene has CDR1 LNHNV and CDR2 YYDKDF (reference sequence). The V end was cut by 0 bases, the J end by 5 bases, with 3 bases between. The CDR3 is made up of 12 amino acids. Filled out from reference TRBV15 and TRBJ2-3, the complete variable domain reads DAMVIQNPRYQVTQFGKPVTLSCSQTLNHNVMYWYQQKSSQAPKLLFHYYDKDFNNEADTPDNFQSRRPNTSFCFLDIRSPGLGDTAMYLCATSRDVDTQYFGPGTRLTVL.

This clonotype was seen a handful of times. The J gene is TRBJ1-5, the V gene TRBV12-3 or TRBV12-4, with D uncertain. This CDR3 has 13 amino acids. V lost 2 bases, J lost 6 bases, and 8 bases lay in between. The CDR3 bases are TGTGCCAGCAGTTTAAGTCAGAGTCAGCCCCAGCATTTT. Translating it yields CASSLSQSQPQHF.

The chain couples TRBV5-8 to TRBJ2-5, with D tentatively TRBD1 (5 bases). Trimming cost V 6 bases and J 5 bases, with 20 bases left between them. Germline assignment: CDR1 SGHTS and CDR2 YDEGEE. The CDR3 consists of 15 residues. CDR3 nucleotide sequence: TGTGCCAGCACTCCGGGTGCTACAGGTGGGGAGACCCAGTACTTC. The encoded protein is CASTPGATGGETQYF.

This clonotype was seen ten or more times. The chain carries TRBV9 and TRBJ1-5, with D uncertain. The CDR3 length is 14 residues. Germline CDR1 reads SGDLS; CDR2 reads YYNGEE. Between the trimmed V and J ends, which lost 0 bases and 7 bases, there was a span of 11 bases. CDR3 DNA: TGTGCCAGCAGCGTAGACCCGGAAAGACAGCCCCAGCATTTT. Amino acids: CASSVDPERQPQHF.

The chain is built from TRBV29-1 and TRBJ2-5; D is unresolved. V shed 1 base and J shed 9 bases, with 9 bases lying between them. Per germline, CDR1 SQVTM and CDR2 ANQGSEA. This CDR3 is built from 11 residues. The CDR3 protein is CSVEVGKAQYF. The CDR3 coding sequence is TGCAGCGTTGAAGTAGGGAAGGCCCAGTACTTC. The variable domain in full, with the rest retrieved from reference TRBV29-1 and TRBJ2-5, is SAVISQKPSRDICQRGTSLTIQCQVDSQVTMMFWYRQQPGQSLTLIATANQGSEATYESGFVIDKFPISRPNLTFSTLTVSNMSPEDSSIYLCSVEVGKAQYFGPGTRLLVL.

V usage is TRBV4-1 and J usage is TRBJ2-5, with 11 bases fitting TRBD2. CDR1 is MGHRA and CDR2 is YSYEKL in the germline V gene. The J segment lost 5 bases and the V segment lost 6 bases, leaving 5 bases of the junction unmatched. The CDR3 consists of 14 residues. The CDR3 spells CASRPTSGSETQYF. CDR3 bases: TGCGCCAGCAGACCTACTAGCGGGAGCGAGACCCAGTACTTC.

V is TRBV7-9 and J is TRBJ2-5; TRBD2 matches 9 bases. The CDR3 contains 19 residues. The V segment lost 10 bases and the J segment 5 bases; nucleotides outside the gene matches: 26. Germline V lookup: CDR1 SEHNR, CDR2 FQNEAQ (reference sequence). Written as DNA, the CDR3 is TGTGCCATTCCAAGGCGGGTAGCGGGAGATGAATGGGGTGTGGAGACCCAGTACTTC. Translated: CAIPRRVAGDEWGVETQYF.

This clonotype has a handful of counts. This chain connects TRBV19 to TRBJ1-5, with 10 bases that match TRBD1. This CDR3 contains 14 residues. CDR1 is LNHDA and CDR2 is SQIVND in the germline V gene (reference sequence). V was clipped by 7 bases and J by 3 bases; unmatched bases: 3. Here the CDR3 reads CASKDRGVNQPQHF. The CDR3, as DNA: TGTGCCAGTAAGGACAGGGGGGTCAATCAGCCCCAGCATTTT.

This clonotype was observed at least ten times. The CDR3: CSARDAGTNTGELFF. Written as DNA, the CDR3 is TGCAGTGCTAGAGATGCAGGGACAAACACCGGGGAGCTGTTTTTT. The chain is built from TRBV20-1 and TRBJ2-2, with a weak D call TRBD1 (6 bases). Germline CDR1 is DFQATT and CDR2 is SNEGSKA (reference sequence). The V end lost 0 bases, the J end lost 2 bases, and 10 bases lay between the germline ends. CDR3 length equals 15 residues.

This clonotype has ten or more counts. V usage is TRBV20-1 and J usage is TRBJ1-5; TRBD1 might be the D (5 bases). The CDR3 has 15 residues. Germline CDR1 is DFQATT and CDR2 is SNEGSKA (reference sequence). Between the trimmed V and J ends, which lost 2 bases and 3 bases, there was a span of 14 bases. The CDR3 DNA sequence: TGCAGTGCTAGAACTGACAGCAGCCACAATCAGCCCCAGCATTTT. Protein sequence: CSARTDSSHNQPQHF.

This clonotype has only a few counts. The chain has TRBV10-3 and TRBJ2-5, with D possibly TRBD2 on 5 matching bases. V lost 10 bases and J 4 bases, leaving 16 bases between the germline ends. Germline V gene lookup returns CDR1 ENHRY and CDR2 SYGVKD. The CDR3 contains 13 residues. This CDR3 is CASTRGGPETQYF. The CDR3 bases are TGTGCCAGCACTAGAGGAGGTCCAGAGACCCAGTACTTC.

The rearrangement uses TRBV6-5 and TRBJ2-7, with D unclear. The CDR3 has 11 amino acids. The V gene lost 7 bases and the J gene lost 4 bases, with 8 bases spanning the gap. Germline V gives CDR1 MNHEY, CDR2 SVGAGI. This CDR3 reads CASKRDYEQYF. Here the CDR3 DNA reads TGTGCCAGCAAAAGGGATTACGAGCAGTACTTC.